One TCR beta chain is described in this entry. Its target is unknown. CDR1 and CDR2 (germline): MDHEN, SYDVKM. This CDR3 spans 12 amino acids. This sample is part of a study of CXCR3-negative and CXCR3-positive naive CD8 T cells. Study-level findings and limits: Memory cells showed distinct TRBV-TRBJ patterns, while the two naive subsets matched. Fresh PBMCs went into most assays, and CXCR3 expression partly declined after cryopreservation. Compared with CXCR3-negative naive cells, CXCR3-positive naive cells showed more hydrophobic TRB CDR3s.

In preparing the TRB cDNA libraries, 5' RACE with UMI labels was used. TCRdb reanalyzed the 5' RACE reads, giving one entry per CDR3 protein sequence and no DNA. In total, the table holds approximately 83,000 distinct CDR3 sequences. Sample: naive CXCR3- CD8+ T cells from blood. Described subset: CD45RO-CCR7+CD27+CD95- naive CD8+ T cells lacking CXCR3 (TNR3-). This chain uses TRBV28 with TRBJ2-1. The TCR originated in a human donor in good health. Some clones in this sample may be carry-over from other donors' samples. This chain's CDR3 is CASSLTDNEQFF. Supplemented by reference TRBV28 and TRBJ2-1, the full variable domain reads DVKVTQSSRYLVKRTGEKVFLECVQDMDHENMFWYRQDPGLGLRLIYFSYDVKMKEKGDIPEGYSVSREKKERFSLILESASTNQTSMYLCASSLTDNEQFFGPGTRLTVL.